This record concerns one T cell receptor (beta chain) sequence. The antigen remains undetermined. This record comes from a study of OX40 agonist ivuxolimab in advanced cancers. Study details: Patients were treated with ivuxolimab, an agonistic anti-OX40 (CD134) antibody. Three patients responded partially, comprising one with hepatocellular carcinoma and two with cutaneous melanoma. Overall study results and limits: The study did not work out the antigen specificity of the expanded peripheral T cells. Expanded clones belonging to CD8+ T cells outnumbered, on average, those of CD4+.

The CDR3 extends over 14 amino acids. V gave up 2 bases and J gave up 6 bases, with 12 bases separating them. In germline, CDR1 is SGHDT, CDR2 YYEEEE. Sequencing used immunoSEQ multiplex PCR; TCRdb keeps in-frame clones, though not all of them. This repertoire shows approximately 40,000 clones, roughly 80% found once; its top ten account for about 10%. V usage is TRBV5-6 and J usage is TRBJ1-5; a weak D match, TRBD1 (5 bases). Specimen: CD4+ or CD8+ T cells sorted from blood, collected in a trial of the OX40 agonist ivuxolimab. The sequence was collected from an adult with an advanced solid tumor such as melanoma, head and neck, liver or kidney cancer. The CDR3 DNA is TGTGCCAGCAGCTTCGGGAGGAGGGGTCAGCCCCAGCATTTT. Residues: CASSFGRRGQPQHF.